Listed below are T cell receptor beta chains from one sample, sequenced in a study of post-analysis software for immune sequencing data. TCRdb processed the PCR reads anew with MiXCR; each CDR3 protein has one entry. The sample has 550,000 to 700,000 distinct CDR3 sequences, about 40% seen once. The source material was blood. These TCRs come from a girl between 5 and 17 years old with multiple sclerosis. CDR3s include the opening cysteine and the closing phenylalanine or tryptophan.

>11|TRBJ1-2|TRBV2
CASSETAALTF
>15|TRBJ2-3|TRBV10-3
CAISEPRTSPDTQYF
>14|TRBJ1-2|TRBV12-3/TRBV12-4
CASSFSSRHYGYTF
>15|TRBJ1-2|TRBV13
CASSPGQAPNYGYTF
>17|TRBJ2-5|TRBV5-8
CASSLVRDYRRQETQYF
>15|TRBJ2-3|TRBV12-3/TRBV12-4
CASRVSGGPTDTQYF
>12|TRBJ1-6|TRBV7-2
CASRSGGSPLHF
>15|TRBJ2-4|TRBV10-3
CAIGQGEAAKNIQYF
>14|-|TRBV7-9
CASSHGQGVSEQYF
>14|TRBJ2-5|TRBV30
CAWSGTRKTETQYF
>15|TRBJ2-7|TRBV5-1
CASSLNRGRSYEQYF
>18|TRBJ2-7|TRBV12-3/TRBV12-4
CASSWGIGAGGPSYEQYF
>12|TRBJ2-3|TRBV5-1
CASSLAADEQYF
>15|TRBJ2-7|TRBV3-1
CASSQDPQAPYEQYF
>14|TRBJ2-3|TRBV20-1
CSADGTGGTDTQYF
>16|TRBJ2-7|TRBV5-6
CASSLGFRGSLYEQYF
>16|-|TRBV4-1
CASSQDTGWGAYEQYF
>11|TRBJ2-1|TRBV9
CASSSLREQFF
>16|TRBJ1-6|TRBV4-1
CASSQPRQGRNSPLHF